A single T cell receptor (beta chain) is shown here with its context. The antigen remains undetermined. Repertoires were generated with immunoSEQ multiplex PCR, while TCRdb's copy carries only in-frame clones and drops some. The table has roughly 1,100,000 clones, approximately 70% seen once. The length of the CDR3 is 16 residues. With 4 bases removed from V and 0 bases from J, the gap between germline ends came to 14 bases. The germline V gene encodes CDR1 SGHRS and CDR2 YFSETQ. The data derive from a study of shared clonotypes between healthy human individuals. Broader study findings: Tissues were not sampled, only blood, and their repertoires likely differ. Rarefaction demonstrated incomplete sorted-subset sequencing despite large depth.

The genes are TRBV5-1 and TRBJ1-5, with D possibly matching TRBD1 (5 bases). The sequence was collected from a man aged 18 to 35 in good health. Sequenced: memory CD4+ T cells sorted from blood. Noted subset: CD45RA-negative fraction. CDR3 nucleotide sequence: TGCGCCAGCAGCGTGGGGACGGCCGATAGCAATCAGCCCCAGCATTTT. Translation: CASSVGTADSNQPQHF.